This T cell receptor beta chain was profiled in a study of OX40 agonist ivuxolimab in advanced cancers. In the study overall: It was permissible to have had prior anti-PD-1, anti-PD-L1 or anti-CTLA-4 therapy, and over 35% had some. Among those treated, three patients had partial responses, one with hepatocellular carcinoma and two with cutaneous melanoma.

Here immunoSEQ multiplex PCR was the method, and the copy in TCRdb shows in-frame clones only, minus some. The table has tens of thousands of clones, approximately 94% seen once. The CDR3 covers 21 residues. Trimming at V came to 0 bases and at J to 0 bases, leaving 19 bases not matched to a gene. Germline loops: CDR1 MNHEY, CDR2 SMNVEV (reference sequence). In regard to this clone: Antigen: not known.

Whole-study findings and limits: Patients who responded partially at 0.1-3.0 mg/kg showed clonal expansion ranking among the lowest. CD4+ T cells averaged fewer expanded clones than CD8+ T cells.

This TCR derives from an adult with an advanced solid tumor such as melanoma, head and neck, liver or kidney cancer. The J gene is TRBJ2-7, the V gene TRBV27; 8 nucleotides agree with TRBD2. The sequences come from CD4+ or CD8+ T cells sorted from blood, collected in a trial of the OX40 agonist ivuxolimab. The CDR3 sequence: CASSLSIRVVSGTESSYEQYF. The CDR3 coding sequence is TGTGCCAGCAGTTTATCGATTCGGGTTGTTAGCGGGACCGAGAGCTCCTACGAGCAGTACTTC.